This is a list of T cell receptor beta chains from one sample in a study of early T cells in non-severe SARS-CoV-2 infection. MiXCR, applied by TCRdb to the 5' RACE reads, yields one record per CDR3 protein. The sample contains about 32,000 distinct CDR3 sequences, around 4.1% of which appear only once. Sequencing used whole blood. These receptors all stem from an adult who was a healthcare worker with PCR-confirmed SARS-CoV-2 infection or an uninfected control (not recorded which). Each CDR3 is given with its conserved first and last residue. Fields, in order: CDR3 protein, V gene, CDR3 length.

cdr3_aa: CATGQRQLQETQYF
v_call: TRBV28
cdr3_length: 14

cdr3_aa: CASSLGSGRASTGELFF
v_call: TRBV12-3/TRBV12-4
cdr3_length: 17

cdr3_aa: CATRRTGDGYSNQPQHF
v_call: TRBV15
cdr3_length: 17

cdr3_aa: CASNPYVTSGSDEQFF
v_call: TRBV4-2
cdr3_length: 16

cdr3_aa: CASRREDSEYGYTF
v_call: TRBV5-6
cdr3_length: 14

cdr3_aa: CSVQRGFPDYGYTF
v_call: TRBV29-1
cdr3_length: 14

cdr3_aa: CASRNTGGISDTQYF
v_call: TRBV3-1
cdr3_length: 15

cdr3_aa: CASSPIAAYEQYF
v_call: TRBV18
cdr3_length: 13

cdr3_aa: CASSKTSGAFYNEQFF
v_call: TRBV7-9
cdr3_length: 16

cdr3_aa: CASSKWGAGGSLAYNEQFF
v_call: TRBV21-1
cdr3_length: 19

cdr3_aa: CATSDSTGGLGGNQPQHF
v_call: TRBV24-1
cdr3_length: 18

cdr3_aa: CASSLRESPNYGYTF
v_call: TRBV5-4
cdr3_length: 15

cdr3_aa: CASKLAEPQETQYF
v_call: TRBV6-1
cdr3_length: 14

cdr3_aa: CASSLGASGDTDTQYF
v_call: TRBV7-3
cdr3_length: 16

cdr3_aa: CASIGQANTEAFF
v_call: TRBV6-6
cdr3_length: 13

cdr3_aa: CASSYEGPLSGNTIYF
v_call: TRBV6-5
cdr3_length: 16

cdr3_aa: CSARVGVRDEQYF
v_call: TRBV20-1
cdr3_length: 13

cdr3_aa: CASSPSPGQAMNTEAFF
v_call: TRBV3-1
cdr3_length: 17

cdr3_aa: CASSPTARDTQYF
v_call: TRBV4-1
cdr3_length: 13

cdr3_aa: CASSFPPYYEQYF
v_call: TRBV27
cdr3_length: 13

cdr3_aa: CSAPGLAGGEQFF
v_call: TRBV20-1
cdr3_length: 13

cdr3_aa: CASSPTGTSGSYEQYF
v_call: TRBV19
cdr3_length: 16

cdr3_aa: CASSLEAGGEQYF
v_call: TRBV11-2
cdr3_length: 13

cdr3_aa: CASSLGGSGNTIYF
v_call: TRBV7-8
cdr3_length: 14

cdr3_aa: CSVTPGGGSGNTIYF
v_call: TRBV29-1
cdr3_length: 15

cdr3_aa: CASSFLFGNPGGTDTQYF
v_call: TRBV12-3/TRBV12-4
cdr3_length: 18

cdr3_aa: CASSLGVEAFF
v_call: TRBV11-3
cdr3_length: 11

cdr3_aa: CASSLRTSGPYEQYF
v_call: TRBV7-2
cdr3_length: 15

cdr3_aa: CASSYGQGSQEKLFF
v_call: TRBV12-3/TRBV12-4
cdr3_length: 15

cdr3_aa: CSAMGQRPTDTQYF
v_call: TRBV29-1
cdr3_length: 14

cdr3_aa: CSAGHLREGHTQYF
v_call: TRBV20-1
cdr3_length: 14

cdr3_aa: CASTLGGVPETQYF
v_call: TRBV7-9
cdr3_length: 14

cdr3_aa: CASHLDGSNYGYTF
v_call: TRBV6-6
cdr3_length: 14

cdr3_aa: CASSYRHGGAVQFF
v_call: TRBV6-5
cdr3_length: 14

cdr3_aa: CASSSYDGYTF
v_call: TRBV7-8
cdr3_length: 11

cdr3_aa: CASSVGTVSNQPQHF
v_call: TRBV7-2
cdr3_length: 15

cdr3_aa: CASSLQGASSLGHQPQHF
v_call: TRBV5-8
cdr3_length: 18

cdr3_aa: CAWSPTETGELFF
v_call: TRBV30
cdr3_length: 13

cdr3_aa: CASSLGRESTQYF
v_call: TRBV7-7
cdr3_length: 13

cdr3_aa: CASSQLTGDYGYTF
v_call: TRBV28
cdr3_length: 14

cdr3_aa: CASSLDPEYGYTF
v_call: TRBV7-2
cdr3_length: 13

cdr3_aa: CASSLGANEKLFF
v_call: TRBV5-8
cdr3_length: 13

cdr3_aa: CASSLTGQPSTDTQYF
v_call: TRBV7-6
cdr3_length: 16

cdr3_aa: CASRSLAGGSYEQYF
v_call: TRBV7-8
cdr3_length: 15

cdr3_aa: CASSSYPGTSGRSPYEQYF
v_call: TRBV4-1
cdr3_length: 19

cdr3_aa: CAISTRGTGSDYGYTF
v_call: TRBV10-3
cdr3_length: 16

cdr3_aa: CASSNTNTEAFF
v_call: TRBV5-4
cdr3_length: 12

cdr3_aa: CSARPGGMKYNSPLHF
v_call: TRBV20-1
cdr3_length: 16

cdr3_aa: CAISVGTSGAQETQYF
v_call: TRBV10-3
cdr3_length: 16

cdr3_aa: CASSLGLEQFF
v_call: TRBV12-3/TRBV12-4
cdr3_length: 11

cdr3_aa: CASSSNRVGNQPQHF
v_call: TRBV12-3/TRBV12-4
cdr3_length: 15

cdr3_aa: CASSPLAGGSNEQFF
v_call: TRBV11-1
cdr3_length: 15

cdr3_aa: CSARGGETQYF
v_call: TRBV20-1
cdr3_length: 11

cdr3_aa: CASSHGDEQYF
v_call: TRBV14
cdr3_length: 11